The sequence of this T cell receptor beta chain was determined in a study of cytomegalovirus exposure and HLA in healthy donors. Study at large: HLA-typed donors were the source of approximately 86 million unique TCRs held in an early data release. Regarding the study as a whole: Presence/absence analyses rested on an assumption that sequencing depth was roughly uniform across donors.

Worth noting for this clone: What it binds is unknown.

PCR amplification relied on 60 Vbeta primers (plus 13 Jbeta primers). Methods used by the authors: Tens of millions of unique TCR beta chains, roughly 11 million of them shared, were counted by a later analysis. The table came from immunoSEQ multiplex PCR; TCRdb's copy has only in-frame clones and leaves some out. The DNA gave D and trimming, while V, J and clone size come from that table. The data show over 200,000 clones, over 65% seen once. The CDR3 spans 15 residues. Deletions cut 0 bases from V and 2 bases from J, with 8 bases between. CDR1 is SGHTA and CDR2 is FQGNSA in the germline V gene. The sample taken for sequencing was PBMCs. The clonotype was recovered from a woman aged 55-69 years in good health and CMV-seropositive. This sequence joins TRBV7-2 and TRBJ2-1; perhaps TRBD2 as D (5 bases). CDR3 loop: CASSLAQRTYNEQFF. The CDR3 nucleotides are TGTGCCAGCAGCTTAGCCCAGCGGACCTACAATGAGCAGTTCTTC.